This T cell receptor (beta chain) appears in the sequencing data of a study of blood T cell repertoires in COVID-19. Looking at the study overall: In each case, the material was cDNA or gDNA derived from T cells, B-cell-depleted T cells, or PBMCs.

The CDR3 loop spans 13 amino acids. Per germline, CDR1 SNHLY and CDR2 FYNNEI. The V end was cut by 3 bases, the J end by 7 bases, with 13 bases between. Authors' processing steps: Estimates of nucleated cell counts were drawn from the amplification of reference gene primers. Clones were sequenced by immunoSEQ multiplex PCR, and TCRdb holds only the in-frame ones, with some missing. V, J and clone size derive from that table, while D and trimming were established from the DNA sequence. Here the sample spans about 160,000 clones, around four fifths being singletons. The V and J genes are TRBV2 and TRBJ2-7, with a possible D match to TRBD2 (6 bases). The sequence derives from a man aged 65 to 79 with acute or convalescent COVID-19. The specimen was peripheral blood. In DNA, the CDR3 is TGTGCCAGCAGTGATGCTCCTCGGGGGGAGCAGTACTTC. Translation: CASSDAPRGEQYF.